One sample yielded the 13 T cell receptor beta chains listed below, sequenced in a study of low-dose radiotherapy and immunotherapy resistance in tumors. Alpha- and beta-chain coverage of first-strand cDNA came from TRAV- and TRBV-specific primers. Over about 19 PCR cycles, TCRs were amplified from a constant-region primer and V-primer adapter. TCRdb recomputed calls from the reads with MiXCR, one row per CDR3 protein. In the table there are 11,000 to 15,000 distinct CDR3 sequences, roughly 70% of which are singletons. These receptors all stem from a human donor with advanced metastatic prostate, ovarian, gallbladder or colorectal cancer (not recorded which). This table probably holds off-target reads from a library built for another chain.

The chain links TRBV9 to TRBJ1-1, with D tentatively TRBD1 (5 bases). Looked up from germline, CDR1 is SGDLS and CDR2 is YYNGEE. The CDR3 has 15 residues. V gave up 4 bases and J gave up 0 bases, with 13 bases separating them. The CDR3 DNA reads TGTGCCAGCAGCACGTCGACAGCCATGAACACTGAAGCTTTCTTT. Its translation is CASSTSTAMNTEAFF.

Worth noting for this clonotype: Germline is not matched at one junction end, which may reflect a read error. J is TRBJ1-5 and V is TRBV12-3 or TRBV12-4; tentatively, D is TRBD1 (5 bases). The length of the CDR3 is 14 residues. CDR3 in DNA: TGTGCCAGCAGCTTAGGCGGGGGGAATCAGCCCCAGCATTTT. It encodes CASSLGGGNQPQHF.

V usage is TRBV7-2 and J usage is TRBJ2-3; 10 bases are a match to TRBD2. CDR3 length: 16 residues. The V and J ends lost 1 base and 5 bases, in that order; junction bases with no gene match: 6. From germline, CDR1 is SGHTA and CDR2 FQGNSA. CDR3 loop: CASSLEASGGVDTQYF. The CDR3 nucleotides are TGTGCCAGCAGCTTAGAGGCTAGCGGGGGAGTAGATACGCAGTATTTT. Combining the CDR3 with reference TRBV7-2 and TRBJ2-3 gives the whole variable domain GAGVSQSPSNKVTEKGKDVELRCDPISGHTALYWYRQSLGQGLEFLIYFQGNSAPDKSGLPSDRFSAERTGGSVSTLTIQRTQQEDSAVYLCASSLEASGGVDTQYFGPGTRLTVL.

CDR3 residues: CASSFGTGHGSPLHF. CDR3 DNA: TGTGCCAGCAGCTTTGGGACAGGGCATGGGTCACCCCTCCACTTT. This chain connects TRBV7-2 to TRBJ1-6; the match to TRBD1 covers 9 bases. V gave up 3 bases and J gave up 10 bases; unmatched junction bases: 7. The germline V gene encodes CDR1 SGHTA and CDR2 FQGNSA. The length of the CDR3 is 15 residues.

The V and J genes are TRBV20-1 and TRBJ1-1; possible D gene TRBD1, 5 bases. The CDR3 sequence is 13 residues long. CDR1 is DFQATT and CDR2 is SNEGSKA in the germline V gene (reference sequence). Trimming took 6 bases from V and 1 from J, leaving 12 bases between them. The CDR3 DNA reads TGCAGTGCCCGGGGAGACAGGAACACTGAAGCTTTCTTT. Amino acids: CSARGDRNTEAFF.

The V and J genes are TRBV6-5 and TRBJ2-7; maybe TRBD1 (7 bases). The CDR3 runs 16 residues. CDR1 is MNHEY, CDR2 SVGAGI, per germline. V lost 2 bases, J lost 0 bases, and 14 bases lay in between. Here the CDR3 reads CASSYGGTVSSYEQYF. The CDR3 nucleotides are TGTGCCAGCAGTTACGGGGGGACAGTAAGCTCCTACGAGCAGTACTTC.

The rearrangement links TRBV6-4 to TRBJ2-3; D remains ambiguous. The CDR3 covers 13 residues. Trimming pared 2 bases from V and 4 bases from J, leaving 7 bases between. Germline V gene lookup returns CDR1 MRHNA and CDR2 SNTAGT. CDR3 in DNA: TGTGCCAGCAGTGACGGGGATCCAGATACGCAGTATTTT. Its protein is CASSDGDPDTQYF.

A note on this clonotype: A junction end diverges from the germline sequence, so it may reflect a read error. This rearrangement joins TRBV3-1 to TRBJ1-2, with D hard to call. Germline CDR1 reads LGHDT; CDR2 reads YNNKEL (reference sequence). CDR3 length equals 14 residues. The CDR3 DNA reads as TGTGCCAGCAGCAAAGACCGGTCCTCTGGAGGCTACACCTTC. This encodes CASSKDRSSGGYTF.

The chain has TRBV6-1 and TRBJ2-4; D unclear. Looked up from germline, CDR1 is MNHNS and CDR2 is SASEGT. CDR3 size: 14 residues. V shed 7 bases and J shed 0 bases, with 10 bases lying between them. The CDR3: CASIASLAKNIQYF. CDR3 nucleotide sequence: TGTGCCAGCATCGCCAGTCTAGCCAAAAACATTCAGTACTTC.

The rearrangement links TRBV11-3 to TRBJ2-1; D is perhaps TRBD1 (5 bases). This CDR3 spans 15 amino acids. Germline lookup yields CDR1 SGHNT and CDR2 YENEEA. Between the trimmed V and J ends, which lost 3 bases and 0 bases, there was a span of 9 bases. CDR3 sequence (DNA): TGTGCCAGCAGCTTCGACAGCACCTCCTACAATGAGCAGTTCTTC. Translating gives CASSFDSTSYNEQFF.

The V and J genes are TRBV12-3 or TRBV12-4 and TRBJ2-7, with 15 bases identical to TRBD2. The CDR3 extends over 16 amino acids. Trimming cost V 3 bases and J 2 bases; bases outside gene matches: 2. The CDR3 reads CASSFGLAGGPYEQYF. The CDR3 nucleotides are TGTGCCAGCAGTTTCGGACTAGCGGGGGGGCCCTACGAGCAGTACTTC.

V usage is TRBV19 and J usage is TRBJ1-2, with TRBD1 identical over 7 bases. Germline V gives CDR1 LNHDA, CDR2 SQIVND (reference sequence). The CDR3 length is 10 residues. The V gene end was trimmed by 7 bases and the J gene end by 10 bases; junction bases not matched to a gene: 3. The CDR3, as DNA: TGTGCCAGTAAGGGGGCTGACTACACCTTC. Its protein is CASKGADYTF.

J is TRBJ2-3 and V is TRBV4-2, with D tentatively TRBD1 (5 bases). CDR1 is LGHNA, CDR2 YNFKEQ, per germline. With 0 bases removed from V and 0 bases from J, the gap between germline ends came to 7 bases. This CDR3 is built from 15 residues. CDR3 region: CASSQEGDSTDTQYF. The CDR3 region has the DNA TGTGCCAGCAGCCAAGAAGGGGATAGCACAGATACGCAGTATTTT.